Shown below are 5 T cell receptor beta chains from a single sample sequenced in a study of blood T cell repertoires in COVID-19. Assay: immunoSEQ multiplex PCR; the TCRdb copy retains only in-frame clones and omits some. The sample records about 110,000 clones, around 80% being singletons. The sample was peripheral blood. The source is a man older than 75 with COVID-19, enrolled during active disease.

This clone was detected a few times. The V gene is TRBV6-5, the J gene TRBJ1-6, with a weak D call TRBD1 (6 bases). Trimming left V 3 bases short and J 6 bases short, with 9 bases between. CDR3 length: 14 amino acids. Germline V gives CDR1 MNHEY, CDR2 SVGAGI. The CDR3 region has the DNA TGTGCCAGCAGTTATGGCAGGGGTAATTCACCCCTCCACTTT. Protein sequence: CASSYGRGNSPLHF.

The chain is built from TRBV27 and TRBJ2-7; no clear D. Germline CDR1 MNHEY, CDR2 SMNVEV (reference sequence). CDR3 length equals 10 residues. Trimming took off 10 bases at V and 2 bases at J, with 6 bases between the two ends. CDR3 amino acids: CAISPYEQYF. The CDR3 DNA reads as TGTGCCATCTCCCCCTACGAGCAGTACTTC.

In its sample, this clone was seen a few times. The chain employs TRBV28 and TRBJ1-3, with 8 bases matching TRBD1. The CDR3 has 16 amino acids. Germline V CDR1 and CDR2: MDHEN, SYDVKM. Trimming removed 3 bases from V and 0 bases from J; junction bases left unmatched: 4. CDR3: CASSFTGGGSGNTIYF. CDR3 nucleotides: TGTGCCAGCAGTTTTACAGGGGGGGGCTCTGGAAACACCATATATTTT.

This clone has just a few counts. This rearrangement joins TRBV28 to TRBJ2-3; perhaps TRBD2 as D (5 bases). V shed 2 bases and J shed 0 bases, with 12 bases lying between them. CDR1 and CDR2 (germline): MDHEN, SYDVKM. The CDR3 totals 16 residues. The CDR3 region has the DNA TGTGCCAGCAGTTTAACCCCCAGCGGTAGCACAGATACGCAGTATTTT. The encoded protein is CASSLTPSGSTDTQYF.

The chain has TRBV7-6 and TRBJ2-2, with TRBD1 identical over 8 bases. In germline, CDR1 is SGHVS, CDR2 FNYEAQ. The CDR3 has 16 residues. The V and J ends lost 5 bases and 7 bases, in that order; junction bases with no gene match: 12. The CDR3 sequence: CASSPPGGRAGGELFF. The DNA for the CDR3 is TGTGCCAGCAGCCCCCCAGGGGGCCGCGCTGGCGGGGAGCTGTTTTTT.